The 28 T cell receptor beta chains reported below all come from one sample, sequenced in a study of post-analysis software for immune sequencing data. General observations from the study: With TRBV5-6, TRBV5-1 and TRBV20-1 included, about five TRBV segments were more frequent in patients than in controls.

These receptors' antigens are unknown. Libraries were made from TCR beta cDNA, and they carried unique molecular identifiers. MiXCR, applied by TCRdb to the PCR reads, yields one record per CDR3 protein. The sample yields about 770,000 distinct CDR3 sequences, 40% to 55% seen once. Sample: blood. The origin of the receptors is a girl aged 10 to 17 with multiple sclerosis.

This clonotype was observed a few times. The chain uses TRBV12-3 or TRBV12-4 and TRBJ2-4; tentatively, D is TRBD1 (6 bases). The DNA end favors TRBJ2-7, so the J call may be wrong. The length of the CDR3 is 14 residues. The CDR3 nucleotides are TGTGCCAGCAGTGTCGAAATTCCAGGGGACGAGCAGTACTTC. Translating gives CASSVEIPGDEQYF.

The sample holds a few counts of this clonotype. This chain uses TRBV7-8 with TRBJ2-7; 9 nucleotides align to TRBD1. The CDR3 totals 14 residues. Germline loops: CDR1 SGHVS, CDR2 FQNEAQ. Unmatched junction bases numbered 5, after V lost 3 bases and J lost 5 bases. CDR3 in DNA: TGTGCCAGCAGCTTCCGGGACAGGGCTGACGAGCAGTACTTC. This translates into CASSFRDRADEQYF.

A few counts support this clonotype. The chain couples TRBV9 to TRBJ1-2, with 7 bases identical to TRBD1. Germline values: CDR1 SGDLS, CDR2 YYNGEE. V gave up 3 bases and J gave up 3 bases; unmatched junction bases: 11. The CDR3 runs to 16 residues. CDR3 sequence (DNA): TGTGCCAGCAGCGCCGGAGACAGGGAAGCGTACTATGGCTACACCTTC. This sequence encodes CASSAGDREAYYGYTF.

Points on this clonotype: Sequence at one end of the junction differs from germline and may be a read error. The rearrangement uses TRBV19 and TRBJ1-2; D is uncertain. CDR3 length equals 14 residues. From germline, CDR1 is LNHDA and CDR2 SQIVND (reference sequence). The CDR3 DNA reads TGTGCCAGTAGTATAGCTTTGGAGTCGGTTGGCTGCACCTTC. It specifies CASSIALESVGCTF. Full variable domain (outside the CDR3, taken from reference TRBV19 and TRBJ1-2): DGGITQSPKYLFRKEGQNVTLSCEQNLNHDAMYWYRQDPGQGLRLIYYSQIVNDFQKGDIAEGYSVSREKKESFPLTVTSAQKNPTAFYLCASSIALESVGCTFGSGTRLTVV.

The gene calls are TRBV11-2 and TRBJ2-2; TRBD1 matches at 7 bases. Germline values: CDR1 SGHAT, CDR2 FQNNGV. V trimming: 8 bases; J trimming: 5 bases; junction bases outside the gene matches: 8. CDR3 length: 14 amino acids. The CDR3 bases are TGTGCCAGCCGACCTCCGACAGGGACCGGGGAGCTGTTTTTT. This translates into CASRPPTGTGELFF.

This clonotype was seen a handful of times. The rearrangement uses TRBV5-1 and TRBJ1-6; the D gene is possibly TRBD1 (6 bases). The germline CDR1 and CDR2 sequences are SGHRS and YFSETQ. The CDR3 has 17 amino acids. Trimming pared 0 bases from V and 7 bases from J, leaving 17 bases between. In nucleotides, the CDR3 is TGCGCCAGCAGCTTGGCCGGGGACAAAAGGGAGAATTCACCCCTCCACTTT. Translating it yields CASSLAGDKRENSPLHF.

The V call is TRBV9, the J call TRBJ2-1; D is unclear. The germline CDR1 and CDR2 sequences are SGDLS and YYNGEE. The CDR3 has 16 amino acids. Trimming took 3 bases from V and 1 from J, leaving 14 bases between them. The CDR3: CASSALAAVSYNEQFF. CDR3 DNA sequence: TGTGCCAGCAGCGCCTTAGCCGCCGTGTCCTACAATGAGCAGTTCTTC.

The chain is built from TRBV7-6 and TRBJ2-1; 11 bases are a match to TRBD2. V was clipped by 4 bases and J by 0 bases; unmatched bases: 8. This CDR3 contains 18 residues. Germline CDR1 and CDR2: SGHVS and FNYEAQ. The CDR3 loop reads CASSSRTSGSDSYNEQFF. Here the CDR3 DNA reads TGTGCCAGCAGCTCGCGGACTAGCGGGTCTGACTCCTACAATGAGCAGTTCTTC.

The J gene is TRBJ2-3, the V gene TRBV6-1, with 8 bases fitting TRBD1. The germline CDR1 and CDR2 sequences are MNHNS and SASEGT. The CDR3 sequence is 20 residues long. Trimming cost V 5 bases and J 0 bases; bases outside gene matches: 19. The CDR3 nucleotides read TGTGCCAGCAGTCCCCTATCAGGACAGGGAAGGAGGCCTAGCACAGATACGCAGTATTTT. It yields the protein CASSPLSGQGRRPSTDTQYF.

The genes are TRBV27 and TRBJ2-7, with 7 bases that match TRBD1. Germline V gives CDR1 MNHEY, CDR2 SMNVEV (reference sequence). Trimming took 4 bases from V and 5 from J; bases not matched to a gene: 14. The CDR3 contains 16 residues. CDR3 loop: CASSSDLRQGVNEQYF. The CDR3 region has the DNA TGTGCCAGCAGTTCCGACCTTCGACAGGGTGTCAACGAGCAGTACTTC.

This chain connects TRBV20-1 to TRBJ2-4; D is ambiguous. The J call may be wrong; the DNA end is better matched by TRBJ2-5. CDR3 size: 13 residues. Germline lookup yields CDR1 DFQATT and CDR2 SNEGSKA (reference sequence). The CDR3 region is CSASQTLGGTQYF. As DNA, the CDR3 is TGCAGTGCTAGTCAGACCCTTGGCGGGACCCAGTACTTC.

Comment on this clonotype: It is likely a read error, because the conserved phenylalanine at the end of the CDR3 is missing. CDR3 DNA sequence: TGTGCCAGCAGCTTGGTATTGGGCGGACTCTCCTACGAGCAGTACCTC. Protein product: CASSLVLGGLSYEQYL. This chain links TRBV5-6 with TRBJ2-7; tentatively, D is TRBD2 (5 bases). This CDR3 is 16 amino acids long. Germline loops: CDR1 SGHDT, CDR2 YYEEEE. V was shortened by 0 bases and J by 0 bases, with 13 bases between the two germline ends.

The V call is TRBV6-5, the J call TRBJ1-1; 8 bases match TRBD1. The CDR3 is 18 amino acids. Trimming took 4 bases from V and 5 from J; bases not matched to a gene: 18. Germline values: CDR1 MNHEY, CDR2 SVGAGI. Here the CDR3 DNA reads TGTGCCAGCAGTTCCTCCCCGAGGACAGGGTTCGGGCGGACTGAAGCTTTCTTT. It yields the protein CASSSSPRTGFGRTEAFF.

In its sample, this clonotype was seen a few times. The chain recombines TRBV6-1 with TRBJ2-5; D possibly uses TRBD1 or TRBD2 (6 bases each). V was shortened by 6 bases and J by 5 bases, with 25 bases between the two germline ends. CDR3 length: 17 residues. Per the germline V gene, CDR1 is MNHNS and CDR2 is SASEGT. The CDR3 sequence: CASSSSHLRGLLETQYF. Written as DNA, the CDR3 is TGTGCCAGCAGCTCTAGCCACCTCCGGGGGCTTTTGGAGACCCAGTACTTC.

The gene calls are TRBV20-1 and TRBJ2-5; TRBD1 or TRBD2 may be the D gene (5 bases each). The germline gives CDR1 DFQATT, CDR2 SNEGSKA (reference sequence). The CDR3 sequence is 13 residues long. V was trimmed by 3 bases and J by 2 bases, leaving 10 bases between them. In nucleotides, the CDR3 is TGCAGTGCTAGTCGGGACGGGCAAGAGACCCAGTACTTC. Translating it yields CSASRDGQETQYF.

The chain couples TRBV21-1 to TRBJ2-5; the table's TRBD2 call for D was not verified on the DNA. TRBV21-1 represents a pseudogene. The CDR3 runs to 15 residues. Here the CDR3 DNA reads TGTGCCAGCACCATCAGACTAGCGGGAGGAGAGACCCAGTACTTC. Its translation: CASTIRLAGGETQYF.

This rearrangement joins TRBV7-2 to TRBJ1-6; weak D call: TRBD1 (6 bases). In germline, CDR1 is SGHTA, CDR2 FQGNSA. V lost 11 bases and J 10 bases, leaving 18 bases between the germline ends. The CDR3 contains 13 residues. CDR3 in amino acids: CAESQGKESPLHF. DNA for the CDR3: TGTGCCGAAAGTCAGGGGAAGGAATCACCCCTCCACTTT. Variable domain in full (rest from reference TRBV7-2 and TRBJ1-6): GAGVSQSPSNKVTEKGKDVELRCDPISGHTALYWYRQSLGQGLEFLIYFQGNSAPDKSGLPSDRFSAERTGGSVSTLTIQRTQQEDSAVYLCAESQGKESPLHFGNGTRLTVT.

This clonotype appeared a few times. This chain connects TRBV12-3 or TRBV12-4 to TRBJ2-7, with D uncertain. Trimming left V 6 bases short and J 2 bases short, with 17 bases between. This CDR3 comprises 15 residues. The CDR3 DNA reads TGTGCCAGCAGCGCCGCTGGTGGGCCCGCCTACGAGCAGTACTTC. Amino acids: CASSAAGGPAYEQYF.

The V and J genes are TRBV29-1 and TRBJ2-7; D is possibly TRBD1 (6 bases). The CDR3 has 12 residues. Germline V gene sequence: CDR1 SQVTM, CDR2 ANQGSEA. V was trimmed by 6 bases and J by 5 bases, leaving 14 bases between them. DNA of the CDR3: TGCAGCGTAGCAGGGGAGCTCCACGAGCAGTACTTC. Amino acids: CSVAGELHEQYF.

The chain combines TRBV6-5 with TRBJ2-7, with 10 bases matching TRBD2. The CDR3 sequence is 16 residues long. CDR1 MNHEY and CDR2 SVGAGI come from the germline V gene. V shed 2 bases, J shed 6 bases, and the junction held 10 bases outside the gene matches. The CDR3 bases are TGTGCCAGCAGTTACACTAGCGGGACTTCAAGCTTCGAGCAGTACTTC. Its translation: CASSYTSGTSSFEQYF.

V gene TRBV4-1 combines with J gene TRBJ2-7; the D gene is possibly TRBD1 (5 bases). V was shortened by 6 bases and J by 5 bases, with 20 bases between the two germline ends. Germline loops: CDR1 MGHRA, CDR2 YSYEKL. The CDR3 covers 15 residues. The CDR3 coding sequence is TGCGCCAGCAGTCCGATACCAGGGAACGAAGACGAGCAGTACTTC. As protein: CASSPIPGNEDEQYF.

The chain joins TRBV20-1 to TRBJ1-1, with a tentative D call TRBD1 (6 bases). The CDR3 runs to 13 residues. The V end lost 6 bases, the J end lost 0 bases, and 11 bases lay between the germline ends. The germline V gene encodes CDR1 DFQATT and CDR2 SNEGSKA (reference sequence). CDR3 nucleotides: TGCAGTGCGCCCCGGGACATGAACACTGAAGCTTTCTTT. Translated, it gives CSAPRDMNTEAFF.

The CDR3 region is CASSFGTGEVQQYF. CDR3 nucleotides: TGTGCCAGCAGCTTCGGGACGGGGGAGGTCCAGCAGTACTTC. The chain joins TRBV11-3 to TRBJ2-7; possibly TRBD2 for D (6 bases). Germline V lookup: CDR1 SGHNT, CDR2 YENEEA. This CDR3 region has 14 residues. V lost 3 bases and J 8 bases, leaving 17 bases between the germline ends. Full variable domain (outside the CDR3, taken from reference TRBV11-3 and TRBJ2-7): EAGVVQSPRYKIIEKKQPVAFWCNPISGHNTLYWYLQNLGQGPELLIRYENEEAVDDSQLPKDRFSAERLKGVDSTLKIQPAELGDSAVYLCASSFGTGEVQQYFGPGTRLTVT.

The rearrangement joins TRBV2 to TRBJ2-5, with a possible D match to TRBD1 (6 bases). CDR3 length: 15 amino acids. V gave up 3 bases and J gave up 2 bases, with 13 bases separating them. Germline V lookup: CDR1 SNHLY, CDR2 FYNNEI. CDR3 coding DNA: TGTGCCAGCAGTGACGGGCAGGGGTCACAAGAGACCCAGTACTTC. This translates into CASSDGQGSQETQYF.

V is TRBV5-1 and J is TRBJ1-2, with D possibly being TRBD1 (6 bases). Germline V gene lookup returns CDR1 SGHRS and CDR2 YFSETQ. The CDR3 spans 14 residues. Trimming took 4 bases from V and 3 from J, leaving 13 bases between them. The CDR3 region has the DNA TGCGCCAGCAGCCCGAAGGGGGGGGACTATGGCTACACCTTC. Encoded protein: CASSPKGGDYGYTF.

V is TRBV6-5 and J is TRBJ1-5; D gene uncertain. Per the germline V gene, CDR1 is MNHEY and CDR2 is SVGAGI. V lost 6 bases to trimming and J lost 4 bases, with 19 bases between them. This CDR3 has 16 amino acids. Written as DNA, the CDR3 is TGTGCCAGCAGCGTAGGCCCTCCCGACGCGAATCAGCCCCAGCATTTT. Protein: CASSVGPPDANQPQHF.

J is TRBJ1-2 and V is TRBV21-1. TRBV21-1 is an annotated pseudogene. The CDR3 has 11 residues. The CDR3 sequence: CASSKVYGYTF. In DNA form, the CDR3 reads TGTGCCAGCAGCAAAGTTTATGGCTACACCTTC.

This chain links TRBV13 with TRBJ1-2, with a weak D call TRBD1 (5 bases). Trimming shortened V by 5 bases and J by 6 bases, and 16 bases separated the two germline ends. The CDR3 has 14 amino acids. The germline V gene has CDR1 PRHDT and CDR2 FYEKMQ (reference sequence). The CDR3 DNA is TGTGCCAGCAGCCCACAGCCGTCACAGGATGGCTACACCTTC. Amino acids: CASSPQPSQDGYTF.